The 25 T cell receptor beta chains in this list originate from one sample, sequenced in a study of PD-1 blockade in classical Hodgkin lymphoma. Clones were read by immunoSEQ multiplex PCR, and TCRdb kept only the in-frame ones, dropping some. The sample contains about 21,000 clones, about 70% of which appear only once. Time point given: cycle 4 day 1 (C4D1), after 6 weeks of nivolumab. Relapse after autologous stem cell transplantation occurred in every patient, and brentuximab vedotin exposure varied. Here the sequenced sample was peripheral blood mononuclear cells (PBMCs), taken before the fourth cycle of nivolumab. The receptor source for this set is a human donor with classical Hodgkin lymphoma.

The V gene is TRBV6-1, the J gene TRBJ2-3; 7 positions match TRBD2. The CDR3 is 13 amino acids. Trimming cost V 1 base and J 11 bases; bases outside gene matches: 6. Germline V gives CDR1 MNHNS, CDR2 SASEGT. The CDR3 region has the DNA TGTGCCAGCAGTGAAGTTGCGGGAGTAGGGCAGTATTTT. Translating gives CASSEVAGVGQYF.

The chain links TRBV7-8 to TRBJ2-1; possibly TRBD2 for D (6 bases). In germline, CDR1 is SGHVS, CDR2 FQNEAQ. V was cut by 1 base and J by 0 bases, with 10 bases left in between. The CDR3 covers 16 residues. The CDR3 protein is CASSLEGRSSYNEQFF. CDR3 bases: TGTGCCAGCAGCTTAGAGGGGAGGAGCTCCTACAATGAGCAGTTCTTC. Supplemented by reference TRBV7-8 and TRBJ2-1, the full variable domain reads GAGVSQSPRYKVAKRGQDVALRCDPISGHVSLFWYQQALGQGPEFLTYFQNEAQLDKSGLPSDRFFAERPEGSVSTLKIQRTQQEDSAVYLCASSLEGRSSYNEQFFGPGTRLTVL.

J is TRBJ1-4 and V is TRBV6-1; a possible D gene is TRBD1 (5 bases). The V gene's germline CDR1 is MNHNS and CDR2 SASEGT. The CDR3 covers 14 residues. V shed 6 bases and J shed 7 bases, with 15 bases lying between them. In DNA, the CDR3 is TGTGCCAGCAGACGACAGCCCCCTGGTGAAAAACTGTTTTTT. Protein: CASRRQPPGEKLFF.

The V and J genes are TRBV6-6 and TRBJ1-3, with 8 bases fitting TRBD1. Germline lookup yields CDR1 MNHNY and CDR2 SVGAGI (reference sequence). The CDR3 spans 15 residues. V was clipped by 6 bases and J by 4 bases; unmatched bases: 8. The CDR3 region has the DNA TGTGCCAGCAGCTCCTCGGACAGGGCCGGAAACACCATATATTTT. Protein product: CASSSSDRAGNTIYF.

The chain links TRBV10-2 to TRBJ2-7; 10 bases are a match to TRBD2. V lost 10 bases, J lost 0 bases, and 18 bases stayed unmatched. Germline V gene data show CDR1 as WSHSY and CDR2 as SAAADI. The CDR3 has 18 amino acids. The CDR3 is CATKGLSSGGTSSYEQYF. CDR3 coding DNA: TGCGCCACCAAGGGTCTCTCTAGCGGGGGAACCAGCTCCTACGAGCAGTACTTC.

The DNA for the CDR3 is TGTGCCACCTACGGGACATTCTCCTACGAGCAGTACTTC. It encodes CATYGTFSYEQYF. The chain links TRBV19 to TRBJ2-7, with a possible D match to TRBD1 (6 bases). Trimming took off 10 bases at V and 0 bases at J, with 13 bases between the two ends. CDR3 size: 13 residues. Germline V gene sequence: CDR1 LNHDA, CDR2 SQIVND (reference sequence).

This rearrangement joins TRBV7-2 to TRBJ2-4; D tentatively fits TRBD1 or TRBD2 (6 bases each). The germline V gene encodes CDR1 SGHTA and CDR2 FQGNSA. Trimming stripped 5 bases from V and 9 bases from J, with 17 bases between. The CDR3 loop spans 14 amino acids. CDR3 protein: CASSAGGTQAIQYF. DNA for the CDR3: TGTGCCAGCAGCGCCGGAGGGACACAGGCCATTCAGTACTTC.

CDR3 in amino acids: CASIGHTNSGNTIYF. Written as DNA, the CDR3 is TGTGCCAGCATCGGACACACGAACTCTGGAAACACCATATATTTT. V and J are TRBV6-1 and TRBJ1-3; TRBD1 is a possible D gene (5 bases). The length of the CDR3 is 15 residues. Germline assignment: CDR1 MNHNS and CDR2 SASEGT. The V and J ends lost 7 bases and 0 bases respectively, with 13 bases between them.

This CDR3 is CASSLSQGRGLAGSYEQYF. DNA of the CDR3: TGTGCCAGCAGTTTATCTCAGGGTAGGGGACTAGCGGGATCCTACGAGCAGTACTTC. The J gene is TRBJ2-7, the V gene TRBV27; 13 bases line up with TRBD2. The CDR3 runs to 19 residues. From germline, CDR1 is MNHEY and CDR2 SMNVEV (reference sequence). V shed 0 bases and J 1 base; nucleotides not matched to a gene: 9.

V and J are TRBV5-1 and TRBJ2-5; 11 bases fit TRBD2. V shed 3 bases and J 2 bases; nucleotides not matched to a gene: 6. CDR3 size: 16 residues. Germline V CDR1 and CDR2: SGHRS, YFSETQ. The CDR3 region is CASSSTSGSYQETQYF. The CDR3 DNA reads as TGCGCCAGCAGCTCCACTAGCGGGAGTTATCAAGAGACCCAGTACTTC.

This clone was recorded a few times. The chain uses TRBV29-1 and TRBJ2-2; D possibly corresponds to TRBD1 (6 bases). Trimming left V 3 bases short and J 5 bases short, with 10 bases between. Looked up from germline, CDR1 is SQVTM and CDR2 is ANQGSEA. There are 13 residues in the CDR3. CDR3 sequence: CSVDRGGTGELFF. Written as DNA, the CDR3 is TGCAGCGTTGACAGGGGCGGGACCGGGGAGCTGTTTTTT.

Points on this clone: The same CDR3 can be traced to other DNA sequences in this sample. The J gene is TRBJ2-4, the V gene TRBV30; D not resolved. The germline V gene has CDR1 GTSNPN and CDR2 SVGIG (reference sequence). Trimming shortened V by 4 bases and J by 6 bases, and 10 bases separated the two germline ends. This CDR3 is built from 12 residues. Written as DNA, the CDR3 is TGTGCCTGGAAGTTTCGAGGAAACATTCAGTACTTC. It encodes CAWKFRGNIQYF. Complete variable domain (other parts from reference TRBV30 and TRBJ2-4): SQTIHQWPATLVQPVGSPLSLECTVEGTSNPNLYWYRQAAGRGLQLLFYSVGIGQISSEVPQNLSASRPQDRQFILSSKKLLLSDSGFYLCAWKFRGNIQYFGAGTRLSVL.

The chain recombines TRBV14 with TRBJ2-3, with unresolved D. In germline, CDR1 is SGHDN, CDR2 FVKESK. The CDR3 consists of 12 residues. Deletions cut 3 bases from V and 7 bases from J, with 8 bases between. This CDR3 reads CASSQGMYTQYF. The CDR3 DNA reads TGTGCCAGCAGCCAGGGGATGTATACGCAGTATTTT.

This rearrangement joins TRBV9 to TRBJ2-2; 9 bases agree with TRBD1. V trimming: 0 bases; J trimming: 4 bases; junction bases outside the gene matches: 7. The CDR3 spans 17 residues. The germline gives CDR1 SGDLS, CDR2 YYNGEE. CDR3 in DNA: TGTGCCAGCAGCGTAGTGGGCGGGACAGGGACCACCGGGGAGCTGTTTTTT. Its translation: CASSVVGGTGTTGELFF.

The gene calls are TRBV7-9 and TRBJ2-7, with 15 nucleotides matching TRBD2. CDR3 length equals 15 residues. The trim removed 5 bases at V and 5 bases at J, leaving 4 bases unmatched. Germline loops: CDR1 SEHNR, CDR2 FQNEAQ (reference sequence). CDR3 DNA: TGTGCCAGCAGCCCGGGGACTAGCGGGAGGAACGAGCAGTACTTC. This gives the protein CASSPGTSGRNEQYF.

The rearrangement links TRBV9 to TRBJ2-5; the D is unclear. Germline-derived CDR1 and CDR2 are SGDLS and YYNGEE. V was pared by 0 bases and J by 9 bases, with 24 bases between. The CDR3 has 17 residues. In DNA form, the CDR3 reads TGTGCCAGCAGCGTAGATTCGTCGGCTACCTGGGCAACGTCCCAGTACTTC. Protein sequence: CASSVDSSATWATSQYF.

The chain employs TRBV19 and TRBJ2-5; TRBD1 agrees at 11 bases. TRBJ2-7 explains the end of the DNA better; the J call may be wrong. The germline V gene has CDR1 LNHDA and CDR2 SQIVND (reference sequence). The CDR3 is made up of 15 amino acids. As DNA, the CDR3 is TGTGCCAGTAGTGCTCGGGACAGGGGGGCCTACGAGCAGTACTTC. This sequence encodes CASSARDRGAYEQYF.

The rearrangement joins TRBV30 to TRBJ2-2, with D unclear. This CDR3 has 15 residues. The V gene lost 2 bases and the J gene lost 4 bases, with 14 bases spanning the gap. Germline V gives CDR1 GTSNPN, CDR2 SVGIG (reference sequence). CDR3 sequence (DNA): TGTGCCTGGAGTCGTGGGCGTAGGGTCACCGGGGAGCTGTTTTTT. Its translation is CAWSRGRRVTGELFF.

Concerning this clone itself: The same CDR3 arises from other DNA sequences in this sample as well. The chain employs TRBV5-1 and TRBJ2-1, with D maybe TRBD2 (5 bases). The CDR3 has 15 amino acids. Per the germline V gene, CDR1 is SGHRS and CDR2 is YFSETQ. The ends were cut back, 0 bases at V and 0 bases at J, with 7 bases in the middle. CDR3 coding DNA: TGCGCCAGCAGCTTGGCGGGGAGCTCCTACAATGAGCAGTTCTTC. Translating it yields CASSLAGSSYNEQFF.

The chain uses TRBV7-8 and TRBJ2-7, with 11 bases lining up with TRBD2. This CDR3 comprises 16 residues. Germline V gene lookup returns CDR1 SGHVS and CDR2 FQNEAQ. V was pared by 4 bases and J by 2 bases, with 7 bases of the junction left unmatched. CDR3 sequence (DNA): TGTGCCAGCAGCTCCCTGGTAGCGGGAGGGACCTACGAGCAGTACTTC. Amino acids: CASSSLVAGGTYEQYF.

CDR3 amino acids: CSVGGTGTYEQYF. In DNA, the CDR3 is TGCAGCGTTGGAGGGACAGGGACCTACGAGCAGTACTTC. The rearrangement links TRBV29-1 to TRBJ2-7, with TRBD1 matching over 9 bases. Germline CDR1 SQVTM, CDR2 ANQGSEA. The junction had 3 bases not matched to a gene; V was cut back by 4 bases and J by 2 bases. The CDR3 is made up of 13 amino acids.

The chain employs TRBV5-1 and TRBJ2-1; TRBD2 matches 10 bases. The CDR3 contains 16 residues. From germline, CDR1 is SGHRS and CDR2 YFSETQ. V lost 2 bases, J lost 2 bases, and 4 bases stayed unmatched. The DNA for the CDR3 is TGCGCCAGCAGCTTAGCGGGAGGGGGAGCCTACAATGAGCAGTTCTTC. Its translation is CASSLAGGGAYNEQFF.

The J gene is TRBJ1-4, the V gene TRBV19; TRBD1 matches at 7 bases. The J segment lost 0 bases and the V segment lost 4 bases, leaving 11 bases of the junction unmatched. CDR1 LNHDA and CDR2 SQIVND come from the germline V gene (reference sequence). The length of the CDR3 is 18 residues. The CDR3 loop reads CASSKTGRNLATNEKLFF. The CDR3 DNA follows: TGTGCCAGTAGTAAGACAGGGAGAAACCTTGCAACTAATGAAAAACTGTTTTTT.

V gene TRBV5-1 combines with J gene TRBJ2-2; weak D call: TRBD1 (5 bases). This CDR3 has 14 residues. CDR1 is SGHRS and CDR2 is YFSETQ in the germline V gene. V was clipped by 5 bases and J by 0 bases, with 8 bases between them. For the CDR3, the DNA is TGCGCCAGCAGTCCGGACACGAACACCGGGGAGCTGTTTTTT. Translating it yields CASSPDTNTGELFF.

This clone has only a few counts. The chain is built from TRBV11-3 and TRBJ2-7; 9 nucleotides match TRBD2. The germline V gene has CDR1 SGHNT and CDR2 YENEEA. Losses at the gene ends were 2 bases for V and 1 base for J; bases not matched to a gene: 6. The CDR3 consists of 16 residues. The CDR3 sequence is CASSLPPGLASYEQYF. The CDR3 DNA follows: TGTGCCAGCAGCTTACCGCCCGGACTAGCGTCCTACGAGCAGTACTTC.